Shown below are 4 T cell receptor beta chains from a single sample sequenced in a study of Graves' ophthalmopathy and Graves' hyperthyroidism. TCR beta CDR3 amplification used RNA transcripts. The library came from an HTBI-primed first-round RT-PCR and a second-round multiplex PCR. From the multiplex PCR reads, TCRdb called clonotypes with MiXCR, one entry per CDR3 protein. The sample records 900,000 to 1,200,000 distinct CDR3 sequences, about 36% being singletons. Sequences were obtained from peripheral blood or thyroid tissue (not recorded which). These receptors originate from an adult man with Graves' hyperthyroidism.

The chain recombines TRBV9 with TRBJ1-1, with 7 bases lining up with TRBD1. The CDR3 has 16 residues. CDR1 is SGDLS, CDR2 YYNGEE, per germline. Unmatched junction bases numbered 10, after V lost 4 bases and J lost 1 base. Written as DNA, the CDR3 is TGTGCCAGCAGCCCATCCTCCGGGACAGCGAACACTGAAGCTTTCTTT. It codes for CASSPSSGTANTEAFF.

The chain uses TRBV5-6 and TRBJ2-7, with D perhaps being TRBD1 or TRBD2 (6 bases each). V lost 7 bases and J 5 bases, leaving 10 bases between the germline ends. Per the germline V gene, CDR1 is SGHDT and CDR2 is YYEEEE. The CDR3 covers 11 residues. CDR3 amino acids: CASFRGDEQYF. In nucleotides, the CDR3 is TGTGCCAGCTTTAGGGGGGACGAGCAGTACTTC.

There are a few counts of this clonotype. The chain links TRBV6-5 to TRBJ1-5; no firm D call. Germline V gene lookup returns CDR1 MNHEY and CDR2 SVGAGI. Deletions cut 4 bases from V and 9 bases from J, with 10 bases between. The CDR3 is 12 amino acids. For the CDR3, the DNA is TGTGCCAGCAGTTCGGATACGGGGCCCCAGCATTTT. Translating it yields CASSSDTGPQHF.

In this sample, this clonotype turned up many times. J is TRBJ1-1 and V is TRBV29-1; D perhaps matches TRBD1 (5 bases). V lost 4 bases, J lost 1 base, and 22 bases lay in between. The length of the CDR3 is 17 residues. Germline CDR1 SQVTM, CDR2 ANQGSEA. The CDR3 reads CSVAAFGRGLQNTEAFF. The CDR3 nucleotides are TGCAGCGTTGCTGCTTTCGGTAGGGGACTTCAGAACACTGAAGCTTTCTTT.